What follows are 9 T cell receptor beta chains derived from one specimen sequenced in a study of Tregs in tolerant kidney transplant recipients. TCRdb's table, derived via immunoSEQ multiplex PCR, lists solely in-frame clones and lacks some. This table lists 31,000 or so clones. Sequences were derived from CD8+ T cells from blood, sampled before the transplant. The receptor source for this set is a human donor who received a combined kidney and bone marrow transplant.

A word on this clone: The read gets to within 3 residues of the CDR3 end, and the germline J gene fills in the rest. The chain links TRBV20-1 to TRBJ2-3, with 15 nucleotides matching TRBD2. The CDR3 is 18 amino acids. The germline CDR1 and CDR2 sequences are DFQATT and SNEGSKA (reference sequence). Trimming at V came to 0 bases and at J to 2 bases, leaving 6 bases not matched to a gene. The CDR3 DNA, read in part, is TGCAGTGCTAGAGATCTCGGACTAGCGGGAGGGCACACAGATACG. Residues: CSARDLGLAGGHTDT. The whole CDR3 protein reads CSARDLGLAGGHTDTQYF.

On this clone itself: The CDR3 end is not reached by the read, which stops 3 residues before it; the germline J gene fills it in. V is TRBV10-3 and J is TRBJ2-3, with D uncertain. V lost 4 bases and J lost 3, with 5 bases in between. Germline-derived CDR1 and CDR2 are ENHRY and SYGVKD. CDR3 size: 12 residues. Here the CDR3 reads CAISVSTDTQYF. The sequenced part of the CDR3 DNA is TGTGCCATCAGTGTCTCGACAGATACG.

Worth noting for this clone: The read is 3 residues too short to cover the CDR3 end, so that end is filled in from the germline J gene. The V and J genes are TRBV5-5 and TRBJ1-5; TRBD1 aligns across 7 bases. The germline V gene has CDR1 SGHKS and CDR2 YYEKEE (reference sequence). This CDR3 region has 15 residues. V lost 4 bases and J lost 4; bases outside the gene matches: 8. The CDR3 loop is CASSKRQGPNQPQHF. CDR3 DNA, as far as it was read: TGTGCCAGCAGCAAGAGACAGGGACCTAATCAGCCC. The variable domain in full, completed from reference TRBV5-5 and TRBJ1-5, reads DAGVTQSPTHLIKTRGQQVTLRCSPISGHKSVSWYQQVLGQGPQFIFQYYEKEERGRGNFPDRFSARQFPNYSSELNVNALLLGDSALYLCASSKRQGPNQPQHFGDGTRLSIL.

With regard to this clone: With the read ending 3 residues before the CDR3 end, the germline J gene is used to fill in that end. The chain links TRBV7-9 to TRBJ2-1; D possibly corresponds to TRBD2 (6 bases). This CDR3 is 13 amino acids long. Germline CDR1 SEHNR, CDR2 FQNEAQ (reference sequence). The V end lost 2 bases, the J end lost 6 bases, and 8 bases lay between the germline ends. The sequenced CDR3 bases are TGTGCCAGCAGCTTACGGGGGAGCAATGAG. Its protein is CASSLRGSNE. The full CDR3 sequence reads CASSLRGSNEQFF.

The CDR3 bases that were read are TGTGCCTGGAACGGACAGGGGGCCACTGAA. Translated, it gives CAWNGQGATE. The whole CDR3 is CAWNGQGATEAFF. V and J are TRBV30 and TRBJ1-1; 11 bases line up with TRBD1. The read ends 3 residues early relative to the CDR3; the germline J gene fills the gap. Germline V gene data show CDR1 as GTSNPN and CDR2 as SVGIG (reference sequence). The CDR3 is 13 amino acids. V shed 4 bases, J shed 4 bases, and the junction held 2 bases outside the gene matches.

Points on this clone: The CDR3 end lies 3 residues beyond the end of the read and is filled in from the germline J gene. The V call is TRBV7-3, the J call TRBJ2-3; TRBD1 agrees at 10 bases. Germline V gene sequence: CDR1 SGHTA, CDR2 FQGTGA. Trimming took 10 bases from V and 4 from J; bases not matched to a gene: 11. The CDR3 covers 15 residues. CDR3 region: CATAPGQGLADTQYF. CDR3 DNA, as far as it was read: TGTGCCACCGCACCGGGACAGGGGTTGGCAGATACG.

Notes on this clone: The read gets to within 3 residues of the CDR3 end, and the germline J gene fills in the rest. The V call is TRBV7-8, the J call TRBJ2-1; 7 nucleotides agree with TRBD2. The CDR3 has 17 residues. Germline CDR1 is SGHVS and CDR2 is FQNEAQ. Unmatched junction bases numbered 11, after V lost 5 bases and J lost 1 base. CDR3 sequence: CASSDPPTGGSYNEQFF. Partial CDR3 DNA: TGTGCCAGCAGCGACCCCCCTACGGGGGGATCCTACAATGAG.

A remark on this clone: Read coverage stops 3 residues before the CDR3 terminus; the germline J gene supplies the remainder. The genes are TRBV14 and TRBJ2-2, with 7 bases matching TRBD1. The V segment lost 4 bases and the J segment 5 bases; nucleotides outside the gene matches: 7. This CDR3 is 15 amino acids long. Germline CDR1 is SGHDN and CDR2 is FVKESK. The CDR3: CASSPNRGGTGELFF. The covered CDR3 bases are TGTGCCAGCAGCCCCAACAGGGGTGGTACCGGGGAG.

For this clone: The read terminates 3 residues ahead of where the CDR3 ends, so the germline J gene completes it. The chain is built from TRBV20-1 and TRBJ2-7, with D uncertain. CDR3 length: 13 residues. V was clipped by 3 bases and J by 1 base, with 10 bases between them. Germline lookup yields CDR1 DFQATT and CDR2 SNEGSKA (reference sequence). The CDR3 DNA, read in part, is TGCAGTGCTAGTCGACTTCCTTCCTACGAG. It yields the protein CSASRLPSYE. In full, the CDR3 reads CSASRLPSYEQYF.